This T cell receptor (beta chain) was sequenced during a study of blood T cells in healthy people across ages (dated by TCRdb to between 2014 and 2017). Background for the entire study: In model experiments, template switching captured about one uniquely barcoded TCR beta cDNA molecule for every two T cells. Two additional independent replicas of 1 million unique cDNA reads from the same blood draw were analyzed for two donors (one aged 18 to 30 and one aged 80 or older). The donors were split into four age groups: young (average about 15 years), middle-aged (39), aged (roughly 65) and long-lived (82). Donors of different ages were randomly distributed across sequencing lanes to avoid experimental bias. Age-related changes in TCR beta repertoire diversity were measured in the study by deep sequencing normalized with unique cDNA molecular identifiers.

CDR1 and CDR2 were assigned from the germline V gene as MNHNS and SASEGT. V is shortened by 6 bases, J by 0 bases, and the region joining them spans 12 bases. Taken from cysteine to phenylalanine, the CDR3 has 15 residues. CDR3 DNA only is kept here, 45 bases in frame from base 1. As for this clonotype: Its antigen specificity is not known. No much larger clone is present one base from it, and per-base qualities are unavailable.

Findings and caveats that apply to the study as a whole: The CMV infection status of donors was not known, potentially confounding age-related changes in expanded clonotypes. Observed TCR beta diversity per million T cells fell roughly linearly with age, and a significant reduction was already apparent by age roughly 40. A strong correlation was found between observed TCR beta diversity and the percentage of naive T cells measured by flow cytometry. Estimates of total diversity based on one million sequenced T cells were considered lower bounds and underestimates. Compared with the aged group, the long-lived group had more naive CD4+ T cells, fewer expanded clones and increased TCR diversity, suggesting age selection. Since profiling was done on bulk unsorted PBMCs, naive and antigen-experienced compartments could not be conclusively compared.

Donors were 39 systemically healthy Caucasian individuals from Russia aged 6 to 90 years. Each donor gave approximately 9.3 milliliters of peripheral blood, collected into EDTA-treated Vacutainer tubes. Ficoll-Paque density-gradient centrifugation was used to isolate PBMCs, with at least 6 million per sample. Trizol reagent was used to extract total RNA from the PBMCs, yielding at least 6 micrograms per sample. For every donor, flow cytometry on a PBMC aliquot measured the percentage of naive CD45RAhigh/CD27high T cells. Library preparation employed 5' RACE. Sequenced on an Illumina HiSeq 2500. A second roughly 6 to 12 cycle PCR used a sample-barcoded 5' primer and a J-beta primer mix. A unique molecular identifier was introduced onto each TCR beta cDNA molecule by a template-switch 5' adaptor carrying 12 random nucleotides. Each sample yielded at least 3 million CDR3-containing paired-end reads. The Mint cDNA synthesis kit, primed by a TRBC-specific oligonucleotide, was used to synthesize first-strand cDNA from all RNA. Following uracil-DNA glycosylase treatment, a first 18-cycle PCR with universal primers M1SS and BC2_uni_R was performed on all cDNA. The authors' pipeline ran thus. Normalization of each sample was performed by random selection of 1 million high-quality reads, each carrying a distinct molecular identifier. Reads with shared molecular identifiers were discarded instead of being binned into consensus sequences. MiTCR, run with a Q25 quality threshold and the strictest error-elimination algorithm, handled CDR3 identification, clonotype clustering and error correction. A nonparametric unseen species model with Euler transformation was used to estimate a lower bound on total TCR beta diversity. TCRdb handled the public reads itself, with Q25 trimming in fastp and clone calling in MiXCR, and kept productive beta chains. Under each unique CDR3 protein, matching rows form one entry showing the most common genes and DNA. In this record, the V and J calls reflect TCRdb's handling and not the investigators' own analysis. The sample table records hundreds of thousands of distinct CDR3 sequences; roughly three fifths of these occur just once. The top ten constitute more than 35% of the sample.

Recombination linked TRBV6-1 to TRBJ2-1; a tentative D match to TRBD1 spans 6 bases. This TCR came from a man aged 60-69 years in good health. Material for sequencing was blood. The DNA is TGTGCCAGCAGAACAACAGGGATCTCCTACAATGAGCAGTTCTTC. Its product reads: CASRTTGISYNEQFF.